This T cell receptor (beta chain) is drawn from a study of T cells after yellow fever vaccination. Study-level points and caveats: The study noted that FACS-sorted repertoires could contain abundant clonotypes contaminating from the bulk population. Most primary-vaccination clones reappeared after the booster (less than 98% CD4, about 88% CD8).

The sample holds a few counts of this clonotype. The antigen remains undetermined. Via MiXCR, TCRdb re-called the 5' RACE reads, giving one row per CDR3 protein. The sample records 95,000 to 150,000 distinct CDR3 sequences, 8% to 10% being singletons. The clonotype was recovered from a man younger than 30 who received the YFV17D yellow fever vaccine. The material sequenced was CD8+ T cells sorted from PBMCs, taken on the day of the yellow fever booster vaccination.

The CDR3 DNA sequence: TGCAGCGTTGATATATGGGACACTGAAGCTTTCTTT. It yields the protein CSVDIWDTEAFF. The chain carries TRBV29-1 and TRBJ1-1; D ambiguous. The V end was cut by 3 bases, the J end by 3 bases, with 8 bases between. Germline-derived CDR1 and CDR2 are SQVTM and ANQGSEA. The CDR3 extends over 12 amino acids.